This TCR beta chain was observed in a study of blood T cell repertoires in COVID-19. The wider study: Acute-phase and convalescent COVID-19 samples originated in the United States, Italy and Spain.

Looked up from germline, CDR1 is SGHRS and CDR2 is YFSETQ. This CDR3 is built from 16 residues. The junction had 6 bases not matched to a gene; V was cut back by 4 bases and J by 0 bases. Study processing details: Reference gene primer amplification yielded estimated nucleated cell counts. TCRdb keeps only in-frame clones here, not all; method: immunoSEQ multiplex PCR. The V and J calls and clone size are taken from that table; D and trimming were inferred from the DNA. The sample gives around 240,000 clones, 75% to 90% of which show up once; 3% is in the top ten. The sequenced sample was peripheral blood. The source is a woman aged 30 to 39 who had recovered from COVID-19. This chain uses TRBV5-1 with TRBJ1-3; 8 nucleotides agree with TRBD1. CDR3 sequence reads: CASSPRQGSSGNTIYF. Written as DNA, the CDR3 is TGCGCCAGCAGCCCTAGACAGGGGAGCTCTGGAAACACCATATATTTT. Variable domain in full (rest from reference TRBV5-1 and TRBJ1-3): KAGVTQTPRYLIKTRGQQVTLSCSPISGHRSVSWYQQTPGQGLQFLFEYFSETQRNKGNFPGRFSGRQFSNSRSEMNVSTLELGDSALYLCASSPRQGSSGNTIYFGEGSWLTVV.